This T cell receptor beta chain derives from a study of T cells after yellow fever vaccination (dated by TCRdb to between 2018 and 2021). Broadly, across the study: The SMART-Seq v4 Ultra Low Input RNA kit was used to prepare libraries from fractions with low cell numbers. To follow T-cell clones before and after both primary and booster YFV17D yellow fever vaccination, bulk TCR alpha and beta repertoires underwent longitudinal sequencing. Two healthy male donors, one aged 18 to 30 and one aged 30 to 40 years, were included in the cohort. Bulk PBMC replicates and cell subsets were isolated from blood drawn at multiple timepoints before and after both primary and secondary immunization. On the study overall, not on this receptor specifically: Most clones expanded after primary vaccination were re-detected after the booster (about 96% of CD4 and around 86% of CD8), suggesting broad memory maintenance. Compared with the primary T-cell response, the secondary T-cell response was faster but weaker, reaching its peak on day 5 rather than on day 15. A small share of clonotypes was detected in both CD4 and CD8 compartments, with the overlap likely arising from convergent recombination. FACS-sorted repertoires could contain abundant contaminating clonotypes from the bulk population, so computational filtering was required. The study included only a couple of donors, which limits how far the findings can be generalized.

TCR cDNA was synthesized by 5'RACE template switching, through which a universal primer site and unique molecular identifiers were introduced. cDNA synthesis was primed from both the TCR alpha and TCR beta constant segments. Library amplification involved two PCR steps, and the second step added sample barcodes and sequencing adapters. Sequencing of libraries was done on Illumina HiSeq 2500 (2x100 bp) or NovaSeq (2x150 bp). In the original analysis: MIGEC was used to demultiplex reads and collapse the reads into UMI consensus sequences, and MiXCR was used for V(D)J alignment. Using edgeR on replicate PBMC samples, clonotypes were called vaccine-responding if FDR was below 0.01 and the log2 fold change was above 5 up to day 15. Each bulk clonotype received a CD4 or CD8 identity based on whether the sequenced CD4 or CD8 repertoire contained that clonotype at higher abundance. TCRdb reran the public reads through fastp at Q25 and MiXCR, keeping productive beta chains. Rows with one shared CDR3 protein collapse into an entry with the most common genes and DNA. What appears here as the V and J calls and clone size reflects TCRdb's work, not the paper's. Present in this sample are around 300,000 distinct CDR3 sequences, 10% to 15% of which were seen just once. Less than 0.55% of the sample rests with the top ten.

This clonotype was recorded a few times. No antigen is known for it. It has no much larger one-base neighbor in the sample; base qualities were not kept. The sample's treatment or condition label, decoded: live attenuated yellow fever vaccine strain. PBMCs were isolated from peripheral blood using a standard Ficoll-Paque protocol. Dynabeads CD4 and CD8 positive selection kits were used to isolate the CD4 and CD8 T-cell fractions. TriZol was used to extract RNA from bulk PBMCs, CD4 and CD8 fractions, and dextramer-positive and dextramer-negative fractions. Including the terminal cysteine and phenylalanine, the CDR3 comprises 10 residues. Only CDR3 DNA is held: 30 bases, read in frame from base 1. V loses 4 bases, J loses 9 bases, and the germline ends lie 7 bases apart. Based on the germline V gene, the CDR1 and CDR2 sequences are SQVTM and ANQGSEA.

The chain uses TRBV29-1 and TRBJ2-1; the D gene remains uncertain. This sequence originates from a young man who received the YFV17D yellow fever vaccine. The sample was CD4+ T cells sorted from PBMCs, taken 45 days after the yellow fever booster vaccination. The CDR3: CSVAVGEQFF. Here is the DNA: TGCAGCGTTGCGGTGGGTGAGCAGTTCTTC.